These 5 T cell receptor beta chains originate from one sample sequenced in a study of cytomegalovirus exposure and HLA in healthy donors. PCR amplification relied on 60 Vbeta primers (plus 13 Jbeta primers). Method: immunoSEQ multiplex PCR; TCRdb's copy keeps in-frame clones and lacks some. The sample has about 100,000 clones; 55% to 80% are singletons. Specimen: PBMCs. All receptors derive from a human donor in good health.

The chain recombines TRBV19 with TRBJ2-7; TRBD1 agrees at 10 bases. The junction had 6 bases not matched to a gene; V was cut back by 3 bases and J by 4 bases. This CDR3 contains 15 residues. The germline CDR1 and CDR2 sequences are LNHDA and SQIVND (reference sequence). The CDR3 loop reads CASSMGTGALYEQYF. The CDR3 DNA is TGTGCCAGTAGTATGGGGACAGGGGCCCTGTACGAGCAGTACTTC.

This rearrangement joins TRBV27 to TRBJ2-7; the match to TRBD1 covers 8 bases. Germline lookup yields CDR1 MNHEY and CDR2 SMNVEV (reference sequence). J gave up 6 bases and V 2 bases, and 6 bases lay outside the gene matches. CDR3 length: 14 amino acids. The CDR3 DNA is TGTGCCAGCAGTTTACAGGGGGCGCCGGTCGAGCAGTACTTC. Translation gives CASSLQGAPVEQYF.

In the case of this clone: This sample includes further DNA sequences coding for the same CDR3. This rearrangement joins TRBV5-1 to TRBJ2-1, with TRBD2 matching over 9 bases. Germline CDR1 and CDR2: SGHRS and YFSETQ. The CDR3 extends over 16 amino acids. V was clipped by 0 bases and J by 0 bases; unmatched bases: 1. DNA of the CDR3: TGCGCCAGCAGCTTGGGACTAGCGGTCTCCTACAATGAGCAGTTCTTC. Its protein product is CASSLGLAVSYNEQFF.

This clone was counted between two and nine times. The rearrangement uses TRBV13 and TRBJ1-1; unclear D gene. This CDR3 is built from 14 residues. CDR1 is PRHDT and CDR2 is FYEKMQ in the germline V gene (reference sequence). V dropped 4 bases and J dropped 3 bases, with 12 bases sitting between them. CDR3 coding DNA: TGTGCCAGCAGCTCCCCCGGCGGTTACACTGAAGCTTTCTTT. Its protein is CASSSPGGYTEAFF.

The CDR3 loop reads CASSLNRGLDYGYTF. DNA for the CDR3: TGTGCCAGCAGCTTGAACAGGGGGCTGGACTATGGCTACACCTTC. This chain uses TRBV5-4 with TRBJ1-2; 9 nucleotides line up with TRBD1. CDR1 is SGHNT and CDR2 is YYREEE in the germline V gene (reference sequence). The CDR3 is made up of 15 amino acids. Trimming cost V 1 base and J 3 bases; bases outside gene matches: 4.